The 30 T cell receptor beta chains given below trace back to one sample, sequenced in a study of T cell clonality in common variable immunodeficiency. Here immunoSEQ multiplex PCR was the method, and the copy in TCRdb shows in-frame clones only, minus some. Listed for the sample are 55,000 or so clones, none seen a single time. Sequencing was done on a sample of peripheral blood mononuclear cells. The receptors here all came from a person aged 18-70 years in good health.

This clone was detected ten times or more. The read halts 3 residues ahead of the CDR3 end, with the missing end drawn from the germline J gene. The chain couples TRBV19 to TRBJ2-7; 10 bases line up with TRBD2. The ends lost 1 base at V and 3 bases at J; junction bases unmatched: 3. CDR1 is LNHDA and CDR2 is SQIVND in the germline V gene (reference sequence). The CDR3 is 15 amino acids. The sequenced CDR3 bases are TGTGCCAGTAGTATAGTACCTAGCGGGGGCTACGAG. Translating gives CASSIVPSGGYE. The whole CDR3 sequence reads CASSIVPSGGYEQYF.

This clone has a handful of counts. The part of the CDR3 DNA that was read is TGTGCCAGTAGTTACCGGGACAGGCCGCGAGAGACC. Translated, it gives CASSYRDRPRET. The complete CDR3 reads CASSYRDRPRETQYF. This rearrangement joins TRBV19 to TRBJ2-5; 8 bases are a match to TRBD1. The read finishes 3 residues shy of the CDR3 end, and the germline J gene is used to complete it. Germline lookup yields CDR1 LNHDA and CDR2 SQIVND (reference sequence). V gave up 5 bases and J gave up 4 bases; unmatched junction bases: 9. The CDR3 totals 15 residues.

This clone has a count of ten or more. The read ends 3 residues shy of where the CDR3 ends; the end is completed using the germline J gene. This chain uses TRBV20-1 with TRBJ2-7; D might be TRBD1 or TRBD2, each matching 5 bases. Germline assignment: CDR1 DFQATT and CDR2 SNEGSKA (reference sequence). The CDR3 contains 12 residues. Trimming stripped 8 bases from V and 1 base from J, with 12 bases between. The CDR3 reads CSSRGESYEQYF. CDR3 bases read: TGCAGTTCCCGAGGGGAATCCTACGAG.

In its sample, this clone was seen many times. The read stops 3 residues short of the end of the CDR3; the missing end is completed from the germline J gene. V gene TRBV7-3 combines with J gene TRBJ2-5; TRBD1 matches at 8 bases. The CDR3 runs 14 residues. V was clipped by 2 bases and J by 5 bases; unmatched bases: 4. From germline, CDR1 is SGHTA and CDR2 FQGTGA. The covered CDR3 bases are TGTGCCAGCAGCTTACAGGGGGCCGGGGAGACC. Its protein is CASSLQGAGET. The CDR3 as a whole reads CASSLQGAGETQYF.

In its sample, this clone was seen many times. Read data end 3 residues before the CDR3 end; the end is taken from the germline J gene. The chain recombines TRBV5-8 with TRBJ2-3; TRBD1 might be the D (5 bases). Between the trimmed V and J ends, which lost 1 base and 2 bases, there was a span of 11 bases. Germline assignment: CDR1 SGHTS and CDR2 YDEGEE. CDR3 size: 15 residues. CDR3 in amino acids: CASSLIQADTDTQYF. CDR3 bases read: TGTGCCAGCAGCTTGATACAGGCTGACACAGATACG. Full variable domain (rest looked up from reference TRBV5-8 and TRBJ2-3): EAGVTQSPTHLIKTRGQQATLRCSPISGHTSVYWYQQALGLGLQFLLWYDEGEERNRGNFPPRFSGRQFPNYSSELNVNALELEDSALYLCASSLIQADTDTQYFGPGTRLTVL.

This clone was picked up many times. The read falls 3 residues short of the CDR3 end, and the missing part is taken from the germline J gene. The chain recombines TRBV7-3 with TRBJ2-2, with TRBD2 matching over 7 bases. The trim removed 4 bases at V and 5 bases at J, leaving 1 base unmatched. Germline lookup yields CDR1 SGHTA and CDR2 FQGTGA. The length of the CDR3 is 13 residues. CDR3 DNA, as far as it was read: TGTGCCAGCAGCTGGGGGGGGACCGGGGAG. This encodes CASSWGGTGE. The full CDR3 sequence reads CASSWGGTGELFF.

A few counts support this clone. The CDR3 end falls 3 residues outside the read, so it is completed with the germline J gene. This chain uses TRBV5-1 with TRBJ1-2; 10 nucleotides agree with TRBD1. The CDR3 length is 15 residues. Germline-derived CDR1 and CDR2 are SGHRS and YFSETQ. CDR3 DNA (partial): TGCGCCAGCAGCCTGGGGACAGGGGATAAGAAAGGC. Translated: CASSLGTGDKKG. The entire CDR3 reads CASSLGTGDKKGYTF. Full variable domain (missing parts from reference TRBV5-1 and TRBJ1-2): KAGVTQTPRYLIKTRGQQVTLSCSPISGHRSVSWYQQTPGQGLQFLFEYFSETQRNKGNFPGRFSGRQFSNSRSEMNVSTLELGDSALYLCASSLGTGDKKGYTFGSGTRLTVV.

The table lists this clone with many counts. The read stops 3 residues short of the end of the CDR3; the missing end is completed from the germline J gene. This sequence joins TRBV28 and TRBJ2-5; TRBD1 might be the D (6 bases). This CDR3 region has 15 residues. Germline CDR1 and CDR2: MDHEN and SYDVKM. The CDR3 sequence: CATRGVSQLSETQYF. CDR3 DNA (partial): TGTGCGACCAGGGGTGTTAGCCAACTCTCTGAGACC.

Many counts were recorded for this clone. The read terminates 3 residues ahead of where the CDR3 ends, so the germline J gene completes it. The chain links TRBV2 to TRBJ1-4; D is unclear. CDR3 size: 15 residues. The germline V gene encodes CDR1 SNHLY and CDR2 FYNNEI. Trimming stripped 4 bases from V and 1 base from J, with 10 bases between. CDR3 DNA, as far as it was read: TGTGCCAGCAGTGTGATGGCAGAAACTAATGAAAAA. The encoded protein is CASSVMAETNEK. The whole CDR3 sequence is CASSVMAETNEKLFF. The full variable domain, its missing parts supplied by reference TRBV2 and TRBJ1-4, is EPEVTQTPSHQVTQMGQEVILRCVPISNHLYFYWYRQILGQKVEFLVSFYNNEISEKSEIFDDQFSVERPDGSNFTLKIRSTKLEDSAMYFCASSVMAETNEKLFFGSGTQLSVL.

This clone showed up many times. The read ends 3 residues shy of where the CDR3 ends; the end is completed using the germline J gene. The V and J genes are TRBV5-1 and TRBJ1-1, with unresolved D. The germline gives CDR1 SGHRS, CDR2 YFSETQ. This CDR3 is built from 15 residues. V lost 0 bases and J 0 bases, leaving 9 bases between the germline ends. The CDR3 is CASSLAGMLNTEAFF. CDR3 DNA, as far as it was read: TGCGCCAGCAGCTTGGCGGGGATGCTGAACACTGAA.

This clone was seen many times. The missing CDR3 end, 3 residues past where the read stops, is filled in from the germline J gene. This chain uses TRBV29-1 with TRBJ2-6, with D perhaps TRBD2 (5 bases). Germline CDR1 reads SQVTM; CDR2 reads ANQGSEA. This CDR3 has 15 amino acids. V was trimmed by 4 bases and J by 4 bases, leaving 14 bases between them. This CDR3 reads CSVAPGGLGANVLTF. The CDR3 DNA, read in part, is TGCAGCGTTGCCCCCGGCGGGCTCGGGGCCAACGTC.

This clone came up many times. The read halts 3 residues ahead of the CDR3 end, with the missing end drawn from the germline J gene. The chain employs TRBV6-2 or TRBV6-3 and TRBJ2-7; 8 bases match TRBD1. The CDR3 extends over 15 amino acids. The V gene end was trimmed by 7 bases and the J gene end by 4 bases; junction bases not matched to a gene: 12. Germline-derived CDR1 and CDR2 are MNHEY and SVGEGT. The CDR3: CASTKLTGVGYEQYF. The part of the CDR3 DNA that was read is TGTGCCAGCACCAAGTTGACAGGGGTCGGGTACGAG.

This clone was seen many times. The CDR3 is cut off 3 residues early in the read; its end comes from the germline J gene. The chain has TRBV18 and TRBJ1-5; possible D gene TRBD1, 6 bases. The germline V and J ends were trimmed by 6 bases and 3 bases, with 12 bases remaining between them. The CDR3 is 14 amino acids. In germline, CDR1 is KGHSH, CDR2 LQKENI. This chain's CDR3 is CASSATGPNQPQHF. Partial CDR3 DNA: TGTGCCAGCTCGGCGACAGGACCCAATCAGCCC.

There are many counts of this clone. The read ends 3 residues early relative to the CDR3; the germline J gene fills the gap. V gene TRBV3-1 (or the pseudogene TRBV3-2) combines with J gene TRBJ1-2; D is unclear. The germline V gene has CDR1 LGHDT and CDR2 YNNKEL (reference sequence). This CDR3 is built from 11 residues. CDR3 sequence reads: CASSQDSGYTF. The CDR3 bases that were read are TGTGCCAGCAGCCAAGACTCGGGC.

This clone was observed a handful of times. The observed sequence ends 3 residues before the CDR3 terminus, with the missing tail filled in from the germline J gene. The rearrangement links TRBV20-1 to TRBJ1-2; weak D call: TRBD1 (5 bases). This CDR3 has 13 residues. Germline values: CDR1 DFQATT, CDR2 SNEGSKA (reference sequence). With 3 bases removed from V and 5 bases from J, the gap between germline ends came to 13 bases. CDR3 region: CSASTGRVYGYTF. The part of the CDR3 DNA that was read is TGCAGTGCTAGTACTGGCAGGGTTTATGGC.

The sample holds many counts of this clone. The CDR3 goes on 3 residues after the read ends, and that part is filled in from the germline J gene. This chain uses TRBV30 with TRBJ2-3, with 10 bases lining up with TRBD1. There are 16 residues in the CDR3. Looked up from germline, CDR1 is GTSNPN and CDR2 is SVGIG (reference sequence). V was pared by 0 bases and J by 3 bases, with 6 bases of the junction left unmatched. The CDR3 reads CAWSVLGGQGTDTQYF. The DNA read from the CDR3 is TGTGCCTGGAGTGTACTTGGGGGACAGGGGACAGATACG.

This clone was counted at least ten times. The observed sequence ends 3 residues before the CDR3 terminus, with the missing tail filled in from the germline J gene. The chain employs TRBV14 and TRBJ2-3; perhaps TRBD2 as D (6 bases). CDR3 size: 13 residues. The germline CDR1 and CDR2 sequences are SGHDN and FVKESK. Trimming cost V 4 bases and J 4 bases, with 9 bases left between them. The sequenced part of the CDR3 DNA is TGTGCCAGCAGCCCTCCTAGCGCAGATACG. This codes for CASSPPSADT. The entire CDR3 is CASSPPSADTQYF. Full variable domain (remainder filled in from reference TRBV14 and TRBJ2-3): EAGVTQFPSHSVIEKGQTVTLRCDPISGHDNLYWYRRVMGKEIKFLLHFVKESKQDESGMPNNRFLAERTGGTYSTLKVQPAELEDSGVYFCASSPPSADTQYFGPGTRLTVL.

This clone has at least ten counts. The DNA ends 3 residues before the CDR3 does, and the rest of the CDR3 is filled in from the germline J gene. This rearrangement joins TRBV28 to TRBJ2-1; 14 nucleotides align to TRBD2. V was clipped by 11 bases and J by 9 bases; unmatched bases: 6. Germline assignment: CDR1 MDHEN and CDR2 SYDVKM. CDR3 size: 13 residues. The CDR3 bases that were read are TGTGCCGGGGGACTAGCGGGAGTAGCTGAG. It yields the protein CAGGLAGVAE. The whole CDR3 is CAGGLAGVAEQFF.

This clone was counted at least ten times. The read ends 3 residues shy of where the CDR3 ends; the end is completed using the germline J gene. V is TRBV30 and J is TRBJ2-1; D gene ambiguous. Per germline, CDR1 GTSNPN and CDR2 SVGIG (reference sequence). The CDR3 extends over 11 amino acids. V gave up 3 bases and J gave up 8 bases, with 8 bases separating them. The CDR3 here is CAWSGRDEQFF. The DNA read from the CDR3 is TGTGCCTGGAGCGGAAGGGATGAG. Supplemented by reference TRBV30 and TRBJ2-1, the full variable domain reads SQTIHQWPATLVQPVGSPLSLECTVEGTSNPNLYWYRQAAGRGLQLLFYSVGIGQISSEVPQNLSASRPQDRQFILSSKKLLLSDSGFYLCAWSGRDEQFFGPGTRLTVL.

This clone was detected many times. The part of the CDR3 DNA that was read is TGCAGTGCTAGAGTAGCGGGAGGGTACAATGAG. Amino acid sequence: CSARVAGGYNE. The full-length CDR3 reads as CSARVAGGYNEQFF. The chain couples TRBV20-1 to TRBJ2-1, with TRBD2 matching 11 bases. The missing CDR3 end, 3 residues past where the read stops, is filled in from the germline J gene. Germline loops: CDR1 DFQATT, CDR2 SNEGSKA (reference sequence). The CDR3 loop spans 14 amino acids. V lost 1 base to trimming and J lost 4 bases; unmatched junction nucleotides: 0.

This clone was recorded many times. The sequenced part of the CDR3 DNA is TGTGCCAGCAGTGGCCGGACAGGGTACTATGGC. This gives the protein CASSGRTGYYG. The whole CDR3 protein reads CASSGRTGYYGYTF. The V gene is TRBV2, the J gene TRBJ1-2; TRBD1 matches at 8 bases. Sequencing ends 3 residues short of the CDR3 end; the germline J gene provides the rest. From germline, CDR1 is SNHLY and CDR2 FYNNEI. This CDR3 has 14 amino acids. V shed 4 bases, J shed 3 bases, and the junction held 4 bases outside the gene matches.

This clone has ten or more counts. Read sequence stops 3 residues before the CDR3 end, and the germline J gene provides the missing end. The chain uses TRBV7-6 and TRBJ2-1; a possible D gene is TRBD2 (5 bases). Trimming pared 5 bases from V and 7 bases from J, leaving 18 bases between. The CDR3 covers 15 residues. Looked up from germline, CDR1 is SGHVS and CDR2 is FNYEAQ. Incomplete CDR3 DNA: TGTGCCAGCAGCAAAACTAGGTGGATGATGAATGAG. It translates to CASSKTRWMMNE. The entire CDR3 protein reads CASSKTRWMMNEQFF.

This clone was counted at least ten times. Read data end 3 residues before the CDR3 end; the end is taken from the germline J gene. The J gene is TRBJ2-5, the V gene TRBV19; D ambiguous. Germline V gives CDR1 LNHDA, CDR2 SQIVND (reference sequence). Trimming removed 7 bases from V and 5 bases from J, with 14 bases in between. The CDR3 covers 13 residues. CDR3 DNA (partial): TGTGCCAGTAACAATAGGAAAGGGGAGACC. This encodes CASNNRKGET. The full CDR3 protein reads CASNNRKGETQYF.

At least ten counts were recorded for this clone. The read stops 3 residues short of the end of the CDR3; the missing end is completed from the germline J gene. The chain couples TRBV5-1 to TRBJ1-6, with TRBD1 identical over 9 bases. CDR3 length: 16 amino acids. With V trimmed by 4 bases and J by 0 bases, 2 bases remained unmatched. CDR1 and CDR2 (germline): SGHRS, YFSETQ. Incomplete CDR3 DNA: TGCGCCAGCAGCCCGGGACAGGGCTCCTATAATTCACCC. Its translation: CASSPGQGSYNSP. The CDR3 in its entirety is CASSPGQGSYNSPLHF.

This clone has a count of ten or more. The DNA ends 3 residues before the CDR3 does, and the rest of the CDR3 is filled in from the germline J gene. This chain joins TRBV7-2 and TRBJ1-2, with TRBD1 as a possible D gene (6 bases). Trimming removed 7 bases at V and 4 bases at J, with 10 bases between. The V gene's germline CDR1 is SGHTA and CDR2 FQGNSA. The CDR3 spans 12 residues. CDR3 DNA (partial): TGTGCCAGCATGGGGGCGGGCTATGGC. Its protein is CASMGAGYG. The whole CDR3 protein reads CASMGAGYGYTF.

This clone came up many times. The sequence runs out 3 residues before the end of the CDR3; the remainder is reconstructed from the germline J gene. The chain has TRBV7-2 and TRBJ2-7; 13 bases match TRBD2. With 4 bases clipped from V and 3 bases from J, the junction kept 3 bases outside the gene matches. CDR1 is SGHTA and CDR2 is FQGNSA in the germline V gene. The CDR3 runs 15 residues. The part of the CDR3 DNA that was read is TGTGCCAGCAGCTGGAGGACTAGCGGGAGCTACGAG. This translates into CASSWRTSGSYE. The full CDR3 protein is CASSWRTSGSYEQYF.

This clone was recorded at least ten times. The read gets to within 3 residues of the CDR3 end, and the germline J gene fills in the rest. V is TRBV5-1 and J is TRBJ1-2; TRBD1 is a possible D gene (5 bases). The CDR3 spans 15 residues. Trimming shortened V by 0 bases and J by 1 base, and 10 bases separated the two germline ends. Germline CDR1 is SGHRS and CDR2 is YFSETQ. The sequenced part of the CDR3 DNA is TGCGCCAGCAGCTTGGAAAGGGGAGGTAACTATGGC. Protein sequence: CASSLERGGNYG. The complete CDR3 reads CASSLERGGNYGYTF.

This clone occurred many times. The missing CDR3 end, 3 residues past where the read stops, is filled in from the germline J gene. The chain has TRBV6-2 or TRBV6-3 and TRBJ2-2; 7 nucleotides match TRBD1. CDR1 and CDR2 from the germline V gene are MNHEY and SVGEGT. The CDR3 is 15 amino acids. V lost 7 bases to trimming and J lost 1 base; unmatched junction nucleotides: 6. The DNA read from the CDR3 is TGTGCCAGCAATCTAGGGACAGTGAACACCGGGGAG. Protein sequence: CASNLGTVNTGE. From start to end, the CDR3 is CASNLGTVNTGELFF.

In this sample, this clone turned up many times. The CDR3 end is not reached by the read, which stops 3 residues before it; the germline J gene fills it in. J is TRBJ2-5 and V is TRBV20-1; TRBD2 aligns across 11 bases. The V gene's germline CDR1 is DFQATT and CDR2 SNEGSKA (reference sequence). CDR3 size: 16 residues. Trimming took 5 bases from V and 7 from J; bases not matched to a gene: 15. The sequenced CDR3 bases are TGCAGTGCTTTAGCGGGAGGGTTTTTGCGTTTGGGGACC. Encoded protein: CSALAGGFLRLGT. In full, the CDR3 reads CSALAGGFLRLGTQYF.

This clone was recorded at least ten times. The CDR3 extends 3 residues past the end of the read, so its final part is completed from the germline J gene. The chain joins TRBV19 to TRBJ1-1; TRBD1 aligns across 8 bases. The ends lost 4 bases at V and 6 bases at J; junction bases unmatched: 4. This CDR3 region has 13 residues. Germline loops: CDR1 LNHDA, CDR2 SQIVND (reference sequence). The CDR3 loop is CASSTGTGAEAFF. The CDR3 DNA, read in part, is TGTGCCAGTAGTACCGGGACAGGCGCTGAA.